This T cell receptor (beta chain) was obtained from a study of cytomegalovirus exposure and HLA in healthy donors. Study-wide context: A prior study identified over 100 million unique TCR beta sequences from 200 million or so T cells. Study conclusions and caveats: In an earlier analysis, in some 540 donors, most V segments appeared productive either ~87% or ~30% of the time.

Note on this clone: What it recognizes is unknown.

Primers: 60 Vbeta forward and 13 Jbeta reverse. Sequencing was performed with immunoSEQ multiplex PCR; in TCRdb, only in-frame clones are kept and a portion is missing. The table has 100,000 or so clones, approximately 74% seen once. Sample: PBMCs. The clonotype was recovered from a woman aged 40 to 50 in good health and CMV-seronegative.

CDR3: CASSPGSNYGYTF. Here the CDR3 DNA reads TGTGCCAGCAGCCCGGGAAGTAACTATGGCTACACCTTC. The V gene is TRBV2, the J gene TRBJ1-2; D not certain. V was shortened by 6 bases and J by 1 base, with 9 bases between the two germline ends. CDR1 is SNHLY and CDR2 is FYNNEI in the germline V gene. The CDR3 spans 13 residues.